This TCR beta chain comes out of a study of blood T cell repertoires in COVID-19 (dated by TCRdb to 2020 to 2022). Looking at the study overall: Samples from collaborators originated in the United States, Italy and Spain and spanned both the acute and convalescent phases of COVID-19. The material from the prospective study consisted of cDNA or gDNA derived from T cells, B-cell-depleted T cells, or PBMCs. A de-identified subject ID, COVID-19 status, age in years and sex were almost always included in the sample metadata. The dataset comprised deeply sampled blood TCRbeta repertoires from subjects exposed to, actively infected with, or recovered from COVID-19. Where HLA class I and class II types were available, the types were taken from metadata supplied by the sample provider, not from assay-based typing. The repertoires were released in a freely available public database meant as a resource for research on the immune response to SARS-CoV-2. Samples were obtained from the ongoing ImmuneRACE study (first 160 participants) and from 1,200 or so subjects provided by 6 global collaborators. General findings and caveats noted by the study authors: The amount of clinical and demographic metadata varied by source and participant and was provided uncurated.

TCRbeta CDR3 regions were amplified from genomic DNA using the immunoSEQ Assay, a bias-controlled multiplex PCR. The original pipeline was this. Within the assay, amplification of reference gene primers was used to estimate how many nucleated cells each sample contained. To quantify the absolute abundance of each unique TCRbeta CDR3 rearrangement, sequence reads were collapsed and filtered. For each sample, productive Simpson clonality was calculated as the square root of Simpson's diversity index across productive rearrangements. Drawn from immuneACCESS, this table holds only the in-frame rearrangements with V and J called that TCRdb kept. Clones are partly lost; checked studies trace under half to an unresolved V gene and leave the rest unexplained. The DNA gave D and trimming, while V, J and clone size come from that table. The sample profile shows 150,000 to 200,000 clones; 85% to 90% of them were found once. 0.6% to 1% of the sample goes to the ten largest clones.

Whole blood was collected in K2EDTA tubes by collaborating institutions according to the institutions' own protocols. For TCRbeta analysis, collaborators shipped samples in one of three forms: frozen whole blood, isolated PBMCs, or DNA extracted from either of those sample types. The sample holds a few counts of this clone. Its specific antigen is unknown. No clone much larger than this one lies a single base away; base qualities are absent. CDR3 length: 14 amino acids, cysteine to phenylalanine. This entry keeps only the CDR3 DNA: 42 bases, framed from base 1. Unmatched junction bases come to 6, with V trimmed by 4 bases and J by 6 bases. Reading the germline V gene gives CDR1 SGHRS and CDR2 YFSETQ.

The sample was peripheral blood. This chain is built from TRBV5-1 and TRBJ2-2, with 7 central nucleotides matching TRBD2. This sequence was found in a woman between 65 and 79 years old with acute or convalescent COVID-19. The CDR3 here reads CASSPGGASGELFF. The DNA reads as follows: TGCGCCAGCAGCCCGGGGGGTGCGTCCGGGGAGCTGTTTTTT.